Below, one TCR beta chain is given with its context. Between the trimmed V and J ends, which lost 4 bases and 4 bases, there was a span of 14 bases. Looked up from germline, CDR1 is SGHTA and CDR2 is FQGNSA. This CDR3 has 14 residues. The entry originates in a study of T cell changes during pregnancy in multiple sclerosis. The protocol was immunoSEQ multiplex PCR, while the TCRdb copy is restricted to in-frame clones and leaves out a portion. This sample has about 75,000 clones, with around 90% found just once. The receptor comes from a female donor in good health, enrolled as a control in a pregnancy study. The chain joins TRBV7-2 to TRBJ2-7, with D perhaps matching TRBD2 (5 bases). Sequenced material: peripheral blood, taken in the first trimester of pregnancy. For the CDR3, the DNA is TGTGCCAGCAGCTCCGGCGGGCCTATTTACGAGCAGTACTTC. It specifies CASSSGGPIYEQYF.